One and the same sample provided the 29 T cell receptor beta chains below, sequenced in a study of regulatory T cells in long-lasting Graves disease. The authors built TCR beta libraries using iRepertoire HTBI primers and Arm-PCR of CDR3 regions. TCRdb re-called the multiplex PCR reads with MiXCR, one entry per CDR3 protein. The sample carries a few hundred thousand distinct CDR3 sequences, about 17% recorded once. Specified time point: newly diagnosed GD, antithyroid drugs for less than 3 months. From PBMCs, RNA was extracted and then used to make the TCR library. This same sample was also taken into another study, of T cells in Graves' hyperthyroidism and ophthalmopathy.

Sample: peripheral blood mononuclear cells (PBMCs), taken at new diagnosis, from a patient treated with antithyroid drugs. The receptors shown here come from a woman under 40 with Graves disease.

This clonotype appeared many times. The V gene is TRBV20-1, the J gene TRBJ2-7; 11 positions match TRBD1. The CDR3 loop spans 16 amino acids. Trimming removed 4 bases from V and 0 bases from J; junction bases left unmatched: 8. The germline V gene encodes CDR1 DFQATT and CDR2 SNEGSKA (reference sequence). The CDR3 reads CSATRGQGAVSYEQYF. The CDR3 DNA sequence: TGCAGTGCTACCCGCGGACAGGGGGCCGTCTCCTACGAGCAGTACTTC.

This clonotype showed up many times. V and J are TRBV20-1 and TRBJ2-1; D may be TRBD2 (7 bases). CDR1 DFQATT and CDR2 SNEGSKA come from the germline V gene (reference sequence). Trimming took 3 bases from V and 0 from J, leaving 15 bases between them. The CDR3 is 16 amino acids. For the CDR3, the DNA is TGCAGTGCTAGCCCCGGGGGGCAGAGCTCCTACAATGAGCAGTTCTTC. Translation: CSASPGGQSSYNEQFF.

The chain has TRBV12-3 or TRBV12-4 and TRBJ2-6; D might be TRBD2 (5 bases). V was pared by 4 bases and J by 0 bases, with 16 bases between. CDR3 length equals 18 residues. For the CDR3, the DNA is TGTGCCAGCAGTTCCGCCCATGAGAGGGACTCTGGGGCCAACGTCCTGACTTTC. Encoded protein: CASSSAHERDSGANVLTF.

In its sample, this clonotype was seen a few times. The rearrangement uses TRBV20-1 and TRBJ2-2, with 9 positions matching TRBD2. V shed 3 bases and J 10 bases; nucleotides not matched to a gene: 3. The CDR3 sequence is 12 residues long. CDR1 is DFQATT and CDR2 is SNEGSKA in the germline V gene (reference sequence). As DNA, the CDR3 is TGCAGTGCTAGGCGGGGGGGCGTGGAGCTGTTTTTT. Amino acid sequence: CSARRGGVELFF.

This clonotype was seen repeatedly, ten times or more. This chain links TRBV12-3 or TRBV12-4 with TRBJ2-7, with 10 bases matching TRBD2. The CDR3 has 14 amino acids. V lost 5 bases to trimming and J lost 1 base; unmatched junction nucleotides: 2. The CDR3 region has the DNA TGTGCCAGCAGTGGACTAGCGGAGTCCTACGAGCAGTACTTC. This codes for CASSGLAESYEQYF.

In this sample, this clonotype turned up many times. The rearrangement uses TRBV20-1 and TRBJ1-2, with no clear D. Germline CDR1 DFQATT, CDR2 SNEGSKA (reference sequence). Between the trimmed V and J ends, which lost 5 bases and 7 bases, there was a span of 2 bases. This CDR3 is 8 amino acids long. Here the CDR3 DNA reads TGCAGTGCTGGTGGCTACACCTTC. Translation: CSAGGYTF.

This clonotype was observed at least ten times. The rearrangement joins TRBV18 to TRBJ1-1, with 9 bases matching TRBD1. This CDR3 is 15 amino acids long. In germline, CDR1 is KGHSH, CDR2 LQKENI. V trimming: 5 bases; J trimming: 3 bases; junction bases outside the gene matches: 7. The DNA for the CDR3 is TGTGCCAGCTCAAAGACAGGGGGACAGGACACTGAAGCTTTCTTT. Its protein product is CASSKTGGQDTEAFF.

This clonotype was seen ten or more times. This CDR3 reads CASSSKQGRGADTQYF. CDR3 sequence (DNA): TGTGCCAGCAGCTCAAAACAGGGTAGAGGGGCAGATACGCAGTATTTT. The rearrangement links TRBV5-4 to TRBJ2-3; the D gene is possibly TRBD1 (6 bases). CDR3 length: 16 amino acids. Germline V gives CDR1 SGHNT, CDR2 YYREEE (reference sequence). Trimming shortened V by 3 bases and J by 4 bases, and 18 bases separated the two germline ends.

A remark on this clonotype: This sequence may be a read error, since a much larger clone differs from it by one base. The V and J genes are TRBV6-1 and TRBJ2-7, with D possibly called TRBD1 or TRBD2 (5 bases each). CDR3 length: 15 amino acids. The V end lost 5 bases, the J end lost 5 bases, and 19 bases lay between the germline ends. Germline CDR1 reads MNHNS; CDR2 reads SASEGT. The CDR3 coding sequence is TGTGCCAGCAGTCGACCGGGACGGGGAAAGGACGAGCAGTACTTC. It codes for CASSRPGRGKDEQYF.

Comment on this clonotype: A much larger clone lies one base from this, so it may be a read error. V usage is TRBV6-1 and J usage is TRBJ1-2, with TRBD1 matching over 7 bases. This CDR3 contains 11 residues. Trimming at V came to 4 bases and at J to 11 bases, leaving 4 bases not matched to a gene. The germline CDR1 and CDR2 sequences are MNHNS and SASEGT. The chain's CDR3 is CASSGRGPYTF. CDR3 nucleotide sequence: TGTGCCAGCAGTGGTAGGGGGCCGTACACCTTC.

A note on this clonotype: A read error may explain this, as a much larger clone is one base away. The rearrangement joins TRBV7-9 to TRBJ2-5, with 12 nucleotides matching TRBD2. The germline V gene encodes CDR1 SEHNR and CDR2 FQNEAQ (reference sequence). This CDR3 is built from 17 residues. The CDR3 spells CANSLSASGGAAETQYF. The CDR3 nucleotides read TGTGCCAACAGCTTGAGTGCTAGCGGGGGGGCCGCAGAGACCCAGTACTTC.

In this sample, this clonotype turned up many times. The chain couples TRBV7-9 to TRBJ1-2, with 7 bases matching TRBD1. Unmatched junction bases numbered 11, after V lost 10 bases and J lost 3 bases. CDR1 and CDR2 (germline): SEHNR, FQNEAQ (reference sequence). This CDR3 spans 14 amino acids. The CDR3 sequence is CATPSTGNDYGYTF. DNA for the CDR3: TGTGCCACCCCCTCGACAGGGAACGACTATGGCTACACCTTC.

There are many counts of this clonotype. The V and J genes are TRBV29-1 and TRBJ1-5; D is ambiguous. CDR3 length: 13 amino acids. Trimming cost V 4 bases and J 7 bases, with 14 bases left between them. The germline gives CDR1 SQVTM, CDR2 ANQGSEA. As DNA, the CDR3 is TGCAGCGTTGCCCCTGCGGGAGGACAGCCCCAGCATTTT. Protein sequence: CSVAPAGGQPQHF.

This clonotype was recorded many times. The chain recombines TRBV20-1 with TRBJ1-1; D is ambiguous. CDR1 is DFQATT and CDR2 is SNEGSKA in the germline V gene (reference sequence). This CDR3 comprises 13 residues. The germline V and J ends were trimmed by 5 bases and 1 base, with 11 bases remaining between them. The CDR3 loop reads CSAPILTNTEAFF. CDR3 nucleotide sequence: TGCAGTGCTCCCATTCTCACGAACACTGAAGCTTTCTTT.

The chain employs TRBV15 and TRBJ2-4, with D hard to call. V lost 0 bases to trimming and J lost 10 bases, with 13 bases between them. The germline V gene encodes CDR1 LNHNV and CDR2 YYDKDF (reference sequence). The CDR3 is 14 residues long. CDR3 residues: CATSRDVNIGIQYF. DNA for the CDR3: TGTGCCACCAGCAGAGACGTCAATATAGGGATTCAGTACTTC.

This clonotype was observed at least ten times. This chain links TRBV7-3 with TRBJ1-1; a possible D gene is TRBD1 (5 bases). V lost 1 base to trimming and J lost 3 bases, with 18 bases between them. The CDR3 is made up of 17 amino acids. In germline, CDR1 is SGHTA, CDR2 FQGTGA. CDR3 amino acids: CASSLRGGAGADTEAFF. CDR3 nucleotide sequence: TGTGCCAGCAGCTTAAGGGGTGGGGCGGGCGCCGACACTGAAGCTTTCTTT.

Concerning this clonotype itself: One end of the junction is discordant with germline, which a read error may explain. V is TRBV4-2 and J is TRBJ1-2; the D gene is possibly TRBD1 (5 bases). CDR1 is LGHNA, CDR2 YNFKEQ, per germline. The CDR3 is 15 amino acids. The CDR3 DNA reads as TGTGCCAGCAGCCAAGAAGAACAGGTTAACCATGGCTACACCTTC. This sequence encodes CASSQEEQVNHGYTF.

This clonotype was observed many times. The rearrangement links TRBV20-1 to TRBJ2-7, with D possibly TRBD2 on 6 matching bases. The germline gives CDR1 DFQATT, CDR2 SNEGSKA (reference sequence). The V gene lost 2 bases and the J gene lost 2 bases, with 13 bases spanning the gap. CDR3 size: 14 residues. CDR3 amino acids: CSARLGGAPYEQYF. Written as DNA, the CDR3 is TGCAGTGCTAGACTCGGGGGAGCTCCCTACGAGCAGTACTTC.

This clonotype was observed many times. The V call is TRBV2, the J call TRBJ1-4, with D hard to call. This CDR3 spans 14 amino acids. V was clipped by 7 bases and J by 6 bases, with 15 bases between them. Germline-derived CDR1 and CDR2 are SNHLY and FYNNEI. In DNA, the CDR3 is TGTGCCAGCAACCAAATGGCCCGAGATGAAAAACTGTTTTTT. The encoded protein is CASNQMARDEKLFF.

This clonotype has a count of ten or more. The V gene is TRBV5-1, the J gene TRBJ2-7; tentative D call: TRBD1 (5 bases). Germline V lookup: CDR1 SGHRS, CDR2 YFSETQ. This CDR3 comprises 15 residues. V lost 0 bases to trimming and J lost 3 bases, with 13 bases between them. CDR3 sequence (DNA): TGCGCCAGCAGCTTGGAAGGCCAGGGATTCTACGAGCAGTACTTC. Encoded protein: CASSLEGQGFYEQYF.

The chain combines TRBV6-2 or TRBV6-3 with TRBJ1-1; perhaps TRBD1 as D (5 bases). Trimming pared 2 bases from V and 5 bases from J, leaving 15 bases between. This CDR3 is 15 amino acids long. CDR1 is MNHEY, CDR2 SVGEGT, per germline. CDR3 sequence reads: CASSYLSGQGTEAFF. The CDR3 nucleotides are TGTGCCAGCAGTTACCTTTCCGGACAAGGAACTGAAGCTTTCTTT.

This clonotype showed up many times. This sequence joins TRBV10-3 and TRBJ1-1; D remains unclear. The CDR3 loop spans 13 amino acids. The germline CDR1 and CDR2 sequences are ENHRY and SYGVKD. The V and J ends lost 0 bases and 1 base respectively, with 3 bases between them. CDR3 region: CAISESKNTEAFF. The CDR3 region has the DNA TGTGCCATCAGTGAGTCGAAGAACACTGAAGCTTTCTTT.

This chain joins TRBV28 and TRBJ1-1, with unresolved D. CDR3 length: 15 residues. The V gene's germline CDR1 is MDHEN and CDR2 SYDVKM. V shed 1 base and J shed 1 base, with 10 bases lying between them. CDR3 sequence (DNA): TGTGCCAGCAGTTTATCCATCCTTAAGAACACTGAAGCTTTCTTT. It codes for CASSLSILKNTEAFF.

Regarding this clonotype: A much bigger clone sits one base away, suggesting this may be a read error. The rearrangement joins TRBV12-3 or TRBV12-4 to TRBJ1-2; 10 positions match TRBD1. V trimming: 4 bases; J trimming: 5 bases; junction bases outside the gene matches: 10. This CDR3 has 16 amino acids. CDR3 bases: TGTGCCAGCAGTTCATCCCGACAGGGGGCTCGGTATGGCTACACCTTC. This sequence encodes CASSSSRQGARYGYTF.

This clonotype was counted at least ten times. This chain connects TRBV12-3 or TRBV12-4 to TRBJ1-4, with D hard to call. V lost 6 bases to trimming and J lost 7 bases, with 15 bases between them. This CDR3 is 14 amino acids long. The CDR3 region has the DNA TGTGCCAGCAGCCTTGAAAGGCGGGGTGAAAAACTGTTTTTT. Amino acid sequence: CASSLERRGEKLFF.

V usage is TRBV10-2 and J usage is TRBJ1-1; TRBD1 matches at 8 bases. CDR1 is WSHSY and CDR2 is SAAADI in the germline V gene. The CDR3 totals 17 residues. V shed 10 bases and J 0 bases; nucleotides not matched to a gene: 16. The CDR3 region is CATQGADSLLMNTEAFF. CDR3 nucleotides: TGCGCCACCCAGGGGGCTGACTCCCTACTCATGAACACTGAAGCTTTCTTT.

The table lists this clonotype with a few counts. The chain couples TRBV9 to TRBJ1-3; no definite D call. The CDR3 totals 13 residues. Per germline, CDR1 SGDLS and CDR2 YYNGEE. Trimming removed 1 base at V and 4 bases at J, with 6 bases between. The CDR3 here is CASSVSAGNTIYF. In DNA form, the CDR3 reads TGTGCCAGCAGCGTATCCGCCGGAAACACCATATATTTT.

This clonotype was recorded many times. The gene calls are TRBV7-6 and TRBJ2-1; TRBD2 agrees at 12 bases. CDR3 length: 16 amino acids. Germline assignment: CDR1 SGHVS and CDR2 FNYEAQ. Germline trimming cut 5 bases from V and 4 bases from J; bases unmatched to any gene: 6. The CDR3 bases are TGTGCCAGCAGCCGACCTAGCGGGGGGGCTTACAATGAGCAGTTCTTC. Protein product: CASSRPSGGAYNEQFF.

This clonotype was seen many times. The chain has TRBV5-1 and TRBJ2-1; 7 bases are shared with TRBD2. The V and J ends lost 0 bases and 9 bases, in that order; junction bases with no gene match: 12. The CDR3 consists of 16 residues. Germline-derived CDR1 and CDR2 are SGHRS and YFSETQ. CDR3 sequence (DNA): TGCGCCAGCAGCTTGGGAGCGGGGCCCGCGGTGGTTGAGCAGTTCTTC. It translates to CASSLGAGPAVVEQFF.